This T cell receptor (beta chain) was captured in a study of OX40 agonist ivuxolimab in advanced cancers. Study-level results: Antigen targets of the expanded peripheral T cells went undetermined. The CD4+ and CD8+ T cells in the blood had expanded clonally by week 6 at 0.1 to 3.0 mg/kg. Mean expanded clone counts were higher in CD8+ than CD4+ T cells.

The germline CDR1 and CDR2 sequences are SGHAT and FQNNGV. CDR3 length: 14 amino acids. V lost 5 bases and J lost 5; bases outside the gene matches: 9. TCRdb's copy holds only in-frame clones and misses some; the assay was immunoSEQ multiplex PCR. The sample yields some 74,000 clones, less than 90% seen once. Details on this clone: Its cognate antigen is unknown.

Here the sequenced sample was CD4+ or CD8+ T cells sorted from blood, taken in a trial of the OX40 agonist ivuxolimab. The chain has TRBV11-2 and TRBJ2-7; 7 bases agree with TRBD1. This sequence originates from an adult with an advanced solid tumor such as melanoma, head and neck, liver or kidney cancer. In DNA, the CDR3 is TGTGCCAGCAGCCCCCTCGACAGGGCCGACGAGCAGTACTTC. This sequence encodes CASSPLDRADEQYF.